This T cell receptor (beta chain) appears in the sequencing data of a study of T cell responses to AZD1222 COVID-19 vaccine. Study-wide results and caveats: Unmutated variant regions are reportedly targeted by nearly half of spike-specific TCRs. Spike was spanned by vaccine-associated CD4 TCRs, which were dominant at 160-218 and 743-854. White British ancestry dominated among donors, who included more females, and clonal diversity was possibly underestimated. Two doses of AZD1222 preceded a rise in Spike-specific TCR breadth and depth.

The germline gives CDR1 MNHEY, CDR2 SVGAGI. The J segment lost 3 bases and the V segment lost 5 bases, leaving 3 bases of the junction unmatched. The CDR3 totals 14 residues. Produced via immunoSEQ multiplex PCR; TCRdb's table is partial and in-frame only. The sample shows around 150,000 clones, approximately 90% of them seen only once. Points on this clone: Antigen unknown.

This TCR was sampled from an adult in good health. The chain combines TRBV6-5 with TRBJ1-5; the match to TRBD1 covers 8 bases. The sample was peripheral blood, taken on day 0 of AZD1222 vaccination. Written as DNA, the CDR3 is TGTGCCAGCAGTCTGACAGGGGACAATCAGCCCCAGCATTTT. Amino acid sequence: CASSLTGDNQPQHF.